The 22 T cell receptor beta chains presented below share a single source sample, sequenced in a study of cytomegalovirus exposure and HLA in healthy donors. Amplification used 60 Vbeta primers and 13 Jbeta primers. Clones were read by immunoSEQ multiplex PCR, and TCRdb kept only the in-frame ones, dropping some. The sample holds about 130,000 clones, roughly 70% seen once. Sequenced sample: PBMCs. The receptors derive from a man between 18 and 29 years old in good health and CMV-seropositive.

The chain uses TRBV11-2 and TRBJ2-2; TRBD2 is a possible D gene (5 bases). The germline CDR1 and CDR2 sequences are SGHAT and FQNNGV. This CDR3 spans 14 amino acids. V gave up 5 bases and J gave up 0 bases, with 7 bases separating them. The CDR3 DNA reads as TGTGCCAGCAGCGAGCGGCCGAACACCGGGGAGCTGTTTTTT. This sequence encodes CASSERPNTGELFF.

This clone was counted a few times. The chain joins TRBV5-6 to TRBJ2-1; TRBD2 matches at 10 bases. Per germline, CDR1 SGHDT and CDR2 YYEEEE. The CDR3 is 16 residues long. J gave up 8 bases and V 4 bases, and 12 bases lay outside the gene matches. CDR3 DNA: TGTGCCAGCAGCGGGAGGCCCAGCGGGAGGGGCGATGAGCAGTTCTTC. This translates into CASSGRPSGRGDEQFF.

The CDR3 spells CASRKTGGLSYEQYF. The CDR3 nucleotides are TGTGCCAGCAGAAAAACAGGGGGACTCTCCTACGAGCAGTACTTC. This chain joins TRBV6-5 and TRBJ2-7; 8 bases match TRBD1. CDR3 length equals 15 residues. Unmatched junction bases numbered 7, after V lost 6 bases and J lost 0 bases. Germline V lookup: CDR1 MNHEY, CDR2 SVGAGI.

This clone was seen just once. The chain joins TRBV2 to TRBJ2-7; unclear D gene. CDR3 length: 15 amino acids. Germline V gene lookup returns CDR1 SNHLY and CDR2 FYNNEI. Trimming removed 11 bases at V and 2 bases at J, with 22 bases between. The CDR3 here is CAEPLDQRNTYEQYF. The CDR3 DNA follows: TGTGCCGAGCCCCTAGACCAGCGCAATACCTACGAGCAGTACTTC.

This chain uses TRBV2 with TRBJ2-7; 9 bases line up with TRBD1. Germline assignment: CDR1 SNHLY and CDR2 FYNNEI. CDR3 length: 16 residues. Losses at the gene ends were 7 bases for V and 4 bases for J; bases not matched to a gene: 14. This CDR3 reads CASTPQSGQGGYEQYF. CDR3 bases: TGTGCCAGCACGCCGCAATCGGGACAGGGTGGGTACGAGCAGTACTTC.

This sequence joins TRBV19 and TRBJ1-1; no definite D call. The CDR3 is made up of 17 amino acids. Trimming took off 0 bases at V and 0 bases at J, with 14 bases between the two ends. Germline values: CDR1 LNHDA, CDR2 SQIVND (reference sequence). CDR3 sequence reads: CASSIDLEATMNTEAFF. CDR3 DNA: TGTGCCAGTAGTATAGATTTGGAGGCTACCATGAACACTGAAGCTTTCTTT.

CDR3 region: CSASPSYTF. The CDR3 DNA follows: TGCAGTGCTAGTCCAAGCTACACCTTC. The V and J genes are TRBV20-1 and TRBJ1-2, with unresolved D. The germline V gene has CDR1 DFQATT and CDR2 SNEGSKA (reference sequence). V was pared by 3 bases and J by 9 bases, with 5 bases between. The CDR3 length is 9 residues.

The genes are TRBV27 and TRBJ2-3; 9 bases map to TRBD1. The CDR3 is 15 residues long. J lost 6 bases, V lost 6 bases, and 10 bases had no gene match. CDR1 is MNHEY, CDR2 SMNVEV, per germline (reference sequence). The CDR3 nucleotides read TGTGCCAGCAGCTCGGCCGGGACAGGGTTGGATACGCAGTATTTT. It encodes CASSSAGTGLDTQYF.

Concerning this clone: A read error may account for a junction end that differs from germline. CDR3 amino acids: CARRLGGRYGYTF. CDR3 nucleotides: TGTGCCCGGAGATTGGGTGGGAGGTATGGCTACACCTTC. The V gene is TRBV30, the J gene TRBJ1-2; D is undetermined. The CDR3 runs 13 residues. In germline, CDR1 is GTSNPN, CDR2 SVGIG (reference sequence).

The CDR3 sequence: CASSIIASSGNTIYF. Here the CDR3 DNA reads TGTGCCAGTAGTATTATAGCGAGCTCTGGAAACACCATATATTTT. This chain links TRBV19 with TRBJ1-3; no definite D call. Trimming shortened V by 3 bases and J by 0 bases, and 9 bases separated the two germline ends. This CDR3 contains 15 residues. Germline V gene data show CDR1 as LNHDA and CDR2 as SQIVND (reference sequence).

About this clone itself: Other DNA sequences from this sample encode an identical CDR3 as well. CDR3 in DNA: TGTGCCAGCAGTTTACCCGGACAACTGAACACTGAAGCTTTCTTT. Translating it yields CASSLPGQLNTEAFF. V and J are TRBV28 and TRBJ1-1, with D perhaps TRBD1 (5 bases). The germline V gene has CDR1 MDHEN and CDR2 SYDVKM. Trimming pared 2 bases from V and 0 bases from J, leaving 10 bases between. The CDR3 length is 15 residues.

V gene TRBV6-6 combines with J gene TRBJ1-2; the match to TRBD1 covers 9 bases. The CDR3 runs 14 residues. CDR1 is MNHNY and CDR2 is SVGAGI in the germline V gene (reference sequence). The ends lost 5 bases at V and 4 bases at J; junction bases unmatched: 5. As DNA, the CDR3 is TGTGCCAGCAGTGCAGACAGGGGGACCTATGGCTACACCTTC. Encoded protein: CASSADRGTYGYTF.

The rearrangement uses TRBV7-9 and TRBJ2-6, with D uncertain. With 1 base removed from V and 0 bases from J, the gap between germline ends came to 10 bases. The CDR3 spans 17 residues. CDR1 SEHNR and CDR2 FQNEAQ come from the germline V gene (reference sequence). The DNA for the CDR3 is TGTGCCAGCAGCTTAGTTGCGCTATCCTCTGGGGCCAACGTCCTGACTTTC. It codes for CASSLVALSSGANVLTF.

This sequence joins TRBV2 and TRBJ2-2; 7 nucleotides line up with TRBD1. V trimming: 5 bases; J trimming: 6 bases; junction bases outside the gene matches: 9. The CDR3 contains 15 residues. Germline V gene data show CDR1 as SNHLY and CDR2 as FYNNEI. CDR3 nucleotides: TGTGCCAGCAGTTCGGGGACAGTCGCGCCCGGGGAGCTGTTTTTT. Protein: CASSSGTVAPGELFF.

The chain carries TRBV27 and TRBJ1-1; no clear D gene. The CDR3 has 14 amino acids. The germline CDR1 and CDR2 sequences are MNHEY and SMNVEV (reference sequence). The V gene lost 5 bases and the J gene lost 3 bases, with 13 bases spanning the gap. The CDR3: CASSPEGPYTEAFF. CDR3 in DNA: TGTGCCAGCAGTCCGGAGGGCCCTTACACTGAAGCTTTCTTT.

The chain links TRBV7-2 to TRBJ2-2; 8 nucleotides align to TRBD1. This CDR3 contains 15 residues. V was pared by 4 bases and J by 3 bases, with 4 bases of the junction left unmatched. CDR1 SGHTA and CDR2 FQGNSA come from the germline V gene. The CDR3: CASSYGGQDTGELFF. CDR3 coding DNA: TGTGCCAGCAGCTACGGGGGACAGGACACCGGGGAGCTGTTTTTT.

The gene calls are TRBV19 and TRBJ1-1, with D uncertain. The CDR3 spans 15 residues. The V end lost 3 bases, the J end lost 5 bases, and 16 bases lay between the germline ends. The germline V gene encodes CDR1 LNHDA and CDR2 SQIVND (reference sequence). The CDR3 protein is CASSIFASRTTEAFF. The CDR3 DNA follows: TGTGCCAGTAGTATTTTCGCCAGTCGAACGACTGAAGCTTTCTTT.

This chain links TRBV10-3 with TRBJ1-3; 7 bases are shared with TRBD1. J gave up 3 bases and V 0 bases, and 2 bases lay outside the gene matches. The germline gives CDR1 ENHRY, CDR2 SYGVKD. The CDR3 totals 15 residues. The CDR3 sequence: CAISESTGLGNTIYF. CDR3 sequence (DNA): TGTGCCATCAGTGAGTCGACAGGGCTTGGAAACACCATATATTTT.

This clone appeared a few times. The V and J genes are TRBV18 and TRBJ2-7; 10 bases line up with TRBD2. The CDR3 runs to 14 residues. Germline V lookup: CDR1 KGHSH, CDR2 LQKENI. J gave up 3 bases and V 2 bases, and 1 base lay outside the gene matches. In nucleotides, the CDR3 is TGTGCCAGCTCACCAGAGCGGGGGGGCTACGAGCAGTACTTC. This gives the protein CASSPERGGYEQYF.

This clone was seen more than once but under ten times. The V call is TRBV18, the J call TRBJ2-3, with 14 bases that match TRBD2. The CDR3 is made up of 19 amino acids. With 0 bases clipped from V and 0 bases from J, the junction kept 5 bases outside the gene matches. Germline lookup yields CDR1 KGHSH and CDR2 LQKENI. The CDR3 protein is CASSPPGTSGGFSTDTQYF. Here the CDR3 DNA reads TGTGCCAGCTCACCACCGGGGACTAGCGGGGGTTTTAGCACAGATACGCAGTATTTT.

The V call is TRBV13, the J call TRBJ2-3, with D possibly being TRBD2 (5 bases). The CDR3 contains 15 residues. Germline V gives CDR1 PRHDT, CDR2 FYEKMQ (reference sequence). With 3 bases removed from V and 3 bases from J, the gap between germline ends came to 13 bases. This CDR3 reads CASSLGRGGTDTQYF. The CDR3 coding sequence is TGTGCCAGCAGCTTGGGTAGAGGCGGGACAGATACGCAGTATTTT. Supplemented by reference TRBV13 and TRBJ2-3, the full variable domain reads AAGVIQSPRHLIKEKRETATLKCYPIPRHDTVYWYQQGPGQDPQFLISFYEKMQSDKGSIPDRFSAQQFSDYHSELNMSSLELGDSALYFCASSLGRGGTDTQYFGPGTRLTVL.

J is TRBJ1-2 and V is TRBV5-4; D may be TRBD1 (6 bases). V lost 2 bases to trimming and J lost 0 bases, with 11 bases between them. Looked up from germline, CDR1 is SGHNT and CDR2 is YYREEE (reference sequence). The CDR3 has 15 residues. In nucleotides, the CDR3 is TGTGCCAGCAGCTTACGGGACATAACTAACTATGGCTACACCTTC. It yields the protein CASSLRDITNYGYTF.